Listed here is a single TCR beta chain. Its matching antigen is unknown. The germline V and J ends were trimmed by 1 base and 5 bases, with 7 bases remaining between them. The CDR3 length is 12 residues. Germline CDR1 reads SGHDT; CDR2 reads YYEEEE. This specimen belongs to a study of cytomegalovirus exposure and HLA in healthy donors. The study's findings and limits: The authors enumerated 150 to 200 TCR beta chains as linked to cytomegalovirus. The study found most TCR sequences rare, yet found some public TCRs in many donors. A later analysis linked roughly 17,000 TCR beta sequences to HLA alleles at 0.05 false discovery rate.

Use of 60 Vbeta and 13 Jbeta primers characterized the PCR. Source study methods: Roughly 11 million of the about 80 million unique TCR beta chains counted in a later analysis were shared. Assay used: immunoSEQ multiplex PCR; TCRdb lists only in-frame clones, some missing. That table furnishes V, J and clone size, whereas the DNA furnished D and trimming. The profile shows over 110,000 clones, 75% to 80% of them singletons. The sequencing input was PBMCs. The gene calls are TRBV5-6 and TRBJ2-7; D gene unclear. The clonotype comes from a middle-aged woman in good health and CMV-seropositive. CDR3 bases: TGTGCCAGCAGCTTGCAGCGCAACGAGCAGTACTTC. Its protein is CASSLQRNEQYF.